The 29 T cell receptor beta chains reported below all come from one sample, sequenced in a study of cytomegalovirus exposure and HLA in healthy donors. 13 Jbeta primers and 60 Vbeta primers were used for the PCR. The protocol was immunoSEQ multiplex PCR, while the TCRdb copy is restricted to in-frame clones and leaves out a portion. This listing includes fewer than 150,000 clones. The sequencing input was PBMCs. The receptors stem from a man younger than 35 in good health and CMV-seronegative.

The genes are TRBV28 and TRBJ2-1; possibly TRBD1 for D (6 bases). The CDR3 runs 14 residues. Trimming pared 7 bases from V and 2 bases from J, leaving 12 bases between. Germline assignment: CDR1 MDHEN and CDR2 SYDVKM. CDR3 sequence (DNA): TGTGCCAGCACCGTCCAGGGGCCCTACAATGAGCAGTTCTTC. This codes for CASTVQGPYNEQFF.

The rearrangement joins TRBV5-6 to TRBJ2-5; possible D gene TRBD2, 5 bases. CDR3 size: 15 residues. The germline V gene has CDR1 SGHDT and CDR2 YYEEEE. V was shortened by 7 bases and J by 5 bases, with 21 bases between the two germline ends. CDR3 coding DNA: TGTGCCAGCCGAGCTCCATCGGGATACGGGGAGACCCAGTACTTC. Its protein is CASRAPSGYGETQYF. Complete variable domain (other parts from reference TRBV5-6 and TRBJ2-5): DAGVTQSPTHLIKTRGQQVTLRCSPKSGHDTVSWYQQALGQGPQFIFQYYEEEERQRGNFPDRFSGHQFPNYSSELNVNALLLGDSALYLCASRAPSGYGETQYFGPGTRLLVL.

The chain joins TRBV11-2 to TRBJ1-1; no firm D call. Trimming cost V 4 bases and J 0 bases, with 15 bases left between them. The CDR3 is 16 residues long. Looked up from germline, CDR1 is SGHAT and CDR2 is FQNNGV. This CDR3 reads CASSYNRGFMNTEAFF. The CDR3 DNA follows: TGTGCCAGCAGCTATAACCGGGGATTCATGAACACTGAAGCTTTCTTT.

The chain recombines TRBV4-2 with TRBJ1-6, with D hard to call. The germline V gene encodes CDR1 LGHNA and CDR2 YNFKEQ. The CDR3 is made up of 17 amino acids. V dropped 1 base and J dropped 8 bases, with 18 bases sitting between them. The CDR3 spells CASSQVSSPVEYSPLHF. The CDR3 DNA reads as TGTGCCAGCAGCCAAGTAAGTTCCCCGGTGGAGTATTCACCCCTCCACTTT.

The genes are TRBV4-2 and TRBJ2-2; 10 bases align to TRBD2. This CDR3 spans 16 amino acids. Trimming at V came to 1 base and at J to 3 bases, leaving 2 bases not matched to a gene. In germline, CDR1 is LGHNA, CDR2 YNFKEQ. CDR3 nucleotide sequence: TGTGCCAGCAGCCAAGGTAGCGGGGGGTACACCGGGGAGCTGTTTTTT. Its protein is CASSQGSGGYTGELFF.

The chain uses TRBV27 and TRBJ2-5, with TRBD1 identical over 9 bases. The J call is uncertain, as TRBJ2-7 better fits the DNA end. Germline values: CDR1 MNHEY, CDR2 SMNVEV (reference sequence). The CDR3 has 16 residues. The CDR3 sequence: CASSLLDRGGVGEQYF. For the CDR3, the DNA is TGTGCCAGCAGTTTGTTGGACAGGGGAGGAGTGGGCGAGCAGTACTTC.

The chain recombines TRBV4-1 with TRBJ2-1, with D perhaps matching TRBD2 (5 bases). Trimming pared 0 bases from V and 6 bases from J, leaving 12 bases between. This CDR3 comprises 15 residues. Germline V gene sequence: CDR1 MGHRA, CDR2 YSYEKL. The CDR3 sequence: CASSQDTTGINEQFF. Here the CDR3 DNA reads TGCGCCAGCAGCCAAGATACAACGGGGATCAATGAGCAGTTCTTC.

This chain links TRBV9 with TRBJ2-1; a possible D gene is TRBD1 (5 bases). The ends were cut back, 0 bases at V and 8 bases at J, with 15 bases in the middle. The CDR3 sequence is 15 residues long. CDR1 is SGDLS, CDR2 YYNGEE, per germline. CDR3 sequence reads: CASSVDRTGPDEQFF. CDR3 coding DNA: TGTGCCAGCAGCGTAGATCGTACAGGACCTGATGAGCAGTTCTTC. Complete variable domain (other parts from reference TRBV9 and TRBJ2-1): DSGVTQTPKHLITATGQRVTLRCSPRSGDLSVYWYQQSLDQGLQFLIQYYNGEERAKGNILERFSAQQFPDLHSELNLSSLELGDSALYFCASSVDRTGPDEQFFGPGTRLTVL.

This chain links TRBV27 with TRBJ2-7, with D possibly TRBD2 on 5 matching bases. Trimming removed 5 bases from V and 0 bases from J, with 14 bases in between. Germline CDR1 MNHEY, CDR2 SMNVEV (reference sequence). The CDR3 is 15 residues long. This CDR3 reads CASSAWGTSSYEQYF. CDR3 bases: TGTGCCAGCAGTGCCTGGGGAACTAGCTCCTACGAGCAGTACTTC.

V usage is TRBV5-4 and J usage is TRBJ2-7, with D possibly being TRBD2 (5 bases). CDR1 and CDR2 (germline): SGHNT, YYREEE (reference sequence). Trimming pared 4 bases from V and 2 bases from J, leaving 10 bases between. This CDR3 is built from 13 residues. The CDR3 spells CASSQDLPYEQYF. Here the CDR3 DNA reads TGTGCCAGCAGCCAGGACTTACCCTACGAGCAGTACTTC.

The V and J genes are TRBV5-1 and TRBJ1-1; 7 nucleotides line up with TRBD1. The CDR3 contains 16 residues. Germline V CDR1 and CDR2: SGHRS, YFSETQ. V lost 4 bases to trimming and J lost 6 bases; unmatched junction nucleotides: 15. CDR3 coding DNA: TGCGCCAGCAGCGGGGGGACAGATTGGGACGAACCTGAAGCTTTCTTT. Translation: CASSGGTDWDEPEAFF. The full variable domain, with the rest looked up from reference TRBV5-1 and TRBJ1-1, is KAGVTQTPRYLIKTRGQQVTLSCSPISGHRSVSWYQQTPGQGLQFLFEYFSETQRNKGNFPGRFSGRQFSNSRSEMNVSTLELGDSALYLCASSGGTDWDEPEAFFGQGTRLTVV.

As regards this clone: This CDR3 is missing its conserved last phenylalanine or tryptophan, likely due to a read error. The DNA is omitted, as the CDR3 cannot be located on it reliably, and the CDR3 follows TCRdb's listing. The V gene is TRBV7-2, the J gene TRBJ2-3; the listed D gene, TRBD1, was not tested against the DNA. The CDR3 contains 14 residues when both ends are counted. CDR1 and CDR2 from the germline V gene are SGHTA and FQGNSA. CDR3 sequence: CASSLVSGDRGLTL.

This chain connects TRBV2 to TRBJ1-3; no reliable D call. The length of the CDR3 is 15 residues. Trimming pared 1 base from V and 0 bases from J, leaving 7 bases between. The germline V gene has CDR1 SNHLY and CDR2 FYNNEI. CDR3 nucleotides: TGTGCCAGCAGTGAAGACACATACTCTGGAAACACCATATATTTT. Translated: CASSEDTYSGNTIYF.

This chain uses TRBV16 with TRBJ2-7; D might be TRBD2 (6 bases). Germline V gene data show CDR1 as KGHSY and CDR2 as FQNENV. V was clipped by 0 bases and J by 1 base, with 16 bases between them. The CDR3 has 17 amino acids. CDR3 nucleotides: TGTGCCAGCAGCCAATCTGGGGGGTGGTCGGATTCCTACGAGCAGTACTTC. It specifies CASSQSGGWSDSYEQYF. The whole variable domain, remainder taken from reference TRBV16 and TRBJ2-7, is GEEVAQTPKHLVRGEGQKAKLYCAPIKGHSYVFWYQQVLKNEFKFLISFQNENVFDETGMPKERFSAKCLPNSPCSLEIQATKLEDSAVYFCASSQSGGWSDSYEQYFGPGTRLTVT.

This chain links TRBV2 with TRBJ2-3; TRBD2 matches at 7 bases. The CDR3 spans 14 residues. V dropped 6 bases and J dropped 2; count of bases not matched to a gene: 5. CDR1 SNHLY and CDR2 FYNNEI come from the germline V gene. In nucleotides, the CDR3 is TGTGCCAGCAGGAAGCGGGACTACACAGATACGCAGTATTTT. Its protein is CASRKRDYTDTQYF.

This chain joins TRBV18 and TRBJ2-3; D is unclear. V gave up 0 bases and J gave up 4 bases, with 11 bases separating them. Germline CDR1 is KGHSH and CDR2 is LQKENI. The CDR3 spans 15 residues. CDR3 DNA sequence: TGTGCCAGCTCACCACCCGGTCTTCCCGCAGATACGCAGTATTTT. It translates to CASSPPGLPADTQYF.

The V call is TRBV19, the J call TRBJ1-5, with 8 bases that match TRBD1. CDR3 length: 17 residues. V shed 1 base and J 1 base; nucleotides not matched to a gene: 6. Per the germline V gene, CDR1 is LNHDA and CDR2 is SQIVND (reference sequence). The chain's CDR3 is CASSIGTGSPSNQPQHF. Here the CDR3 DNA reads TGTGCCAGTAGTATAGGGACAGGGTCCCCGAGCAATCAGCCCCAGCATTTT.

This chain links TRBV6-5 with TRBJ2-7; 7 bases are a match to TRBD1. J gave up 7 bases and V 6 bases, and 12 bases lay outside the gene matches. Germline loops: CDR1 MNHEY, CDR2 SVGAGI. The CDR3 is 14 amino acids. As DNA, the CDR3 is TGTGCCAGCAGCCCCACAGGGGCCCATGGAGAGCAGTACTTC. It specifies CASSPTGAHGEQYF.

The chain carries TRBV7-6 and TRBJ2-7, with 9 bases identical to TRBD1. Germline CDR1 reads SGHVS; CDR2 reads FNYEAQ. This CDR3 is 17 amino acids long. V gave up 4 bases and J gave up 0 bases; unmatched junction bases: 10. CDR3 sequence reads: CASSSTIGQGSSYEQYF. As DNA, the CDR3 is TGTGCCAGCAGCTCCACAATTGGACAGGGGAGCTCCTACGAGCAGTACTTC. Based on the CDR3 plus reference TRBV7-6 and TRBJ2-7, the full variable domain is GAGVSQSPRYKVTKRGQDVALRCDPISGHVSLYWYRQALGQGPEFLTYFNYEAQQDKSGLPNDRFSAERPEGSISTLTIQRTEQRDSAMYRCASSSTIGQGSSYEQYFGPGTRLTVT.

The CDR3 DNA follows: TGTGCCATCAGTGAATTGGGGACAGGCCGCTCTGGAAACACCATATATTTT. Amino acid sequence: CAISELGTGRSGNTIYF. This chain joins TRBV10-3 and TRBJ1-3, with 8 bases aligning to TRBD1. The CDR3 has 17 amino acids. V was clipped by 3 bases and J by 0 bases; unmatched bases: 7. Germline CDR1 is ENHRY and CDR2 is SYGVKD.

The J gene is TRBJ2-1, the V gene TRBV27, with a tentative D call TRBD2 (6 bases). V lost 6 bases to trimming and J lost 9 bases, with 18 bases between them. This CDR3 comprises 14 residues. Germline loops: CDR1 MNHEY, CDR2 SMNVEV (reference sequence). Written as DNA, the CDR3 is TGTGCCAGCAGCGGCCCGGCGGGGCATATTGAGCAGTTCTTC. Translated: CASSGPAGHIEQFF.

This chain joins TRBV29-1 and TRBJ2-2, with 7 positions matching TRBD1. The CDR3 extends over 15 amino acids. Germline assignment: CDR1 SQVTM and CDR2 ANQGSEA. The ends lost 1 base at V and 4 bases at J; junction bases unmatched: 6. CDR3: CSVEVLTGPTGELFF. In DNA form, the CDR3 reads TGCAGCGTTGAAGTACTGACAGGGCCCACCGGGGAGCTGTTTTTT.

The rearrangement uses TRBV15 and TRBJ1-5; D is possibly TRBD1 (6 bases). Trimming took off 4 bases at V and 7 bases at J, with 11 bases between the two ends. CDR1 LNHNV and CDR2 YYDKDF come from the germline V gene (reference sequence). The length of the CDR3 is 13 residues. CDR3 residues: CATSKQGRQPQHF. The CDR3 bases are TGTGCCACCAGCAAACAGGGCCGCCAGCCCCAGCATTTT.

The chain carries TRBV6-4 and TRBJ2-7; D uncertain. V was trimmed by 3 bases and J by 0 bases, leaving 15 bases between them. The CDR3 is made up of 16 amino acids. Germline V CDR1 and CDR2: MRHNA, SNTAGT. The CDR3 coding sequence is TGTGCCAGCAGTGATTCCCAGACTTCTAGCTCCTACGAGCAGTACTTC. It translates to CASSDSQTSSSYEQYF.

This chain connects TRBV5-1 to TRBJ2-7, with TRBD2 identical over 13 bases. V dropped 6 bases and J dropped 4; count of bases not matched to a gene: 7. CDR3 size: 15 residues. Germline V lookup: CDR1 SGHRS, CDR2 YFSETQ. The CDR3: CASTPGLAGTYEQYF. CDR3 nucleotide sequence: TGCGCCAGCACCCCGGGACTAGCGGGAACATACGAGCAGTACTTC.

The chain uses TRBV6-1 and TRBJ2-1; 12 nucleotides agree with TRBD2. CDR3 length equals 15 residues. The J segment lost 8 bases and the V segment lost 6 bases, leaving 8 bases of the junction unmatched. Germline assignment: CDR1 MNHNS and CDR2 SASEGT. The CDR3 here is CASSALAGGVDEQFF. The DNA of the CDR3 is TGTGCCAGCAGCGCCCTAGCGGGAGGGGTGGATGAGCAGTTCTTC.

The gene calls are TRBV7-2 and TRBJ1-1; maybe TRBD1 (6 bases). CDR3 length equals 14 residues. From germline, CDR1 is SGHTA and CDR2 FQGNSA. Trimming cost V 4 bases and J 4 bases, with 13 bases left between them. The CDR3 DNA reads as TGTGCCAGCAGCTGGGCGGTACAGGGCACTGAAGCTTTCTTT. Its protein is CASSWAVQGTEAFF. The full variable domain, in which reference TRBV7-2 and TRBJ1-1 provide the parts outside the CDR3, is GAGVSQSPSNKVTEKGKDVELRCDPISGHTALYWYRQSLGQGLEFLIYFQGNSAPDKSGLPSDRFSAERTGGSVSTLTIQRTQQEDSAVYLCASSWAVQGTEAFFGQGTRLTVV.

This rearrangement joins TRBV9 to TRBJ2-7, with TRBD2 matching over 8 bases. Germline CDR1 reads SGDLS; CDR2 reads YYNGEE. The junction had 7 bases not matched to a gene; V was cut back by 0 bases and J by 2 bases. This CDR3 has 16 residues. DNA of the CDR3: TGTGCCAGCAGCGTAGGTTGGGCGGGGGGCGCCTACGAGCAGTACTTC. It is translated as CASSVGWAGGAYEQYF.

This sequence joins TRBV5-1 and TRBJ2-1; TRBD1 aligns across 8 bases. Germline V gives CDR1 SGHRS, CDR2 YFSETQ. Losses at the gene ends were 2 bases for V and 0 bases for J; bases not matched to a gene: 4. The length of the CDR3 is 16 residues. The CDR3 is CASSLRTGSSYNEQFF. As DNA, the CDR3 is TGCGCCAGCAGCTTAAGGACAGGGAGCTCCTACAATGAGCAGTTCTTC.